This TCR beta chain is drawn from a study of cytomegalovirus exposure and HLA in healthy donors. Whole-study findings and limits: Later analysis demonstrated an association between a missense DCLRE1C variant and TCR beta V- and J-gene trimming. A later look showed TCR association rates differing by HLA locus, highest for DRB1 and lowest for HLA-C. Common viral pathogens were later found to be apparently linked to several of the most significant clusters. An ancestry cluster, one associated with Asian ancestry, reportedly showed fewer N-insertions than the approximately 700-donor mean in a later analysis.

The PCR was carried out with 60 Vbeta primers and 13 Jbeta primers. Generated by immunoSEQ multiplex PCR, the TCRdb table keeps only in-frame clones and is missing some. The data show about 140,000 clones, with 70% to 85% seen just once and 1.5% to 2.5% held by the top ten. There are 14 residues in the CDR3. Trimming cost V 0 bases and J 7 bases, with 12 bases left between them. Germline V CDR1 and CDR2: MNHEY, SMNVEV (reference sequence). As for this clone: Its antigen is currently unknown.

Sequenced: PBMCs. This clonotype was obtained from a woman in her thirties or forties in good health and CMV-seronegative. This chain connects TRBV27 to TRBJ1-1; D gene uncertain. In nucleotides, the CDR3 is TGTGCCAGCAGTTTATCAGAGGGTTTTCTTGAAGCTTTCTTT. The encoded protein is CASSLSEGFLEAFF.